Listed below are T cell receptor beta chains from one sample, sequenced in a study of T cell changes during pregnancy in multiple sclerosis. Here immunoSEQ multiplex PCR was the method, and the copy in TCRdb shows in-frame clones only, minus some. The sample shows fewer than 85,000 clones, about 95% of them seen only once. Sequencing was performed on peripheral blood, taken in the third trimester of pregnancy. The receptors stem from a female donor with multiple sclerosis, enrolled in a pregnancy study. CDR3s include the opening cysteine and the closing phenylalanine or tryptophan. The D gene is left open where the match is weak. For some rows the clone size is stated as once, few or many, or as a class when expanded; others skip it.

>.|16|TRBJ2-1|TRBD2|TRBV18
TGTGCCAGCTCACCGGCGAGGGCGGGGGGGAGGAATGAGCAGTTCTTC
CASSPARAGGRNEQFF
>once|13|TRBJ2-5|.|TRBV7-9
TGTGCCAGCAGCTACGGGAGCCAAGAGACCCAGTACTTC
CASSYGSQETQYF
>.|12|TRBJ2-7|TRBD2|TRBV14
TGTGCCAGCAGCCATATCGGGGGGGAGCAGTACTTC
CASSHIGGEQYF
>.|12|TRBJ2-1|TRBD2|TRBV15
TGTGCCACCAGGGGGGGGTTCCATGAGCAGTTCTTC
CATRGGFHEQFF
>.|13|TRBJ1-5|.|TRBV7-8
TGTGCCAGCAGCGCTAGGAGCAATCAGCCCCAGCATTTT
CASSARSNQPQHF
>.|16|TRBJ1-3|TRBD1|TRBV7-9
TGTGCCAGCAGCGATGAAGTACAGGGGAATTGGAACACCATATATTTT
CASSDEVQGNWNTIYF
>.|13|TRBJ1-5|TRBD1|TRBV27
TGTGCCAGCAGTTTCACAGGGGAGCAGCCCCAGCATTTT
CASSFTGEQPQHF
>.|16|TRBJ2-2|TRBD2|TRBV9
TGTGCCAGCAGCGAGGGGGGACTAGCGGCTAACGGGGAGCTGTTTTTT
CASSEGGLAANGELFF
>.|11|TRBJ2-1|.|TRBV27
TGTGCCAGCAGTTTTTCTGTTGAGCAGTTCTTC
CASSFSVEQFF
>.|13|TRBJ1-5|.|TRBV11-2
TGTGCCAGCAGCTCCAATAGCAATCAGCCCCAGCATTTT
CASSSNSNQPQHF
>few|12|TRBJ1-5|.|TRBV30
TGTGCCTGGAACAGGGGCAATCAGCCCCAGCATTTT
CAWNRGNQPQHF
>.|15|TRBJ2-7|TRBD1|TRBV18
TGTGCCAGCTCACCAACCGGGACAGGGTTCGACGAGCAGTACTTC
CASSPTGTGFDEQYF
>.|16|TRBJ2-3|.|TRBV19
TGTGCCAGTAGTATGGTACCGGGAGTCATGCCAGATACGCAGTATTTT
CASSMVPGVMPDTQYF
>.|11|TRBJ1-1|.|TRBV29-1
TGCAGCGTTGGAGGACAAACTGAAGCTTTCTTT
CSVGGQTEAFF
>.|14|TRBJ1-1|.|TRBV5-1
TGCGCCAGCAGATGGGGCGAGGATGGCACTGAAGCTTTCTTT
CASRWGEDGTEAFF
>.|14|TRBJ2-1|TRBD1|TRBV11-2
TGTGCCAGCAGCTTGGCGACAGGGGACAATGAGCAGTTCTTC
CASSLATGDNEQFF
>.|13|TRBJ2-4|.|TRBV13
TGTGCCAGCAGCTTAGGACAGGGAAACATTCAGTACTTC
CASSLGQGNIQYF
>.|13|TRBJ1-6|TRBD1|TRBV29-1
TGCAGCGCACGGACAGGGGATAATTCACCCCTCCACTTT
CSARTGDNSPLHF
>.|15|TRBJ1-2|.|TRBV18
TGTGCCAGCTCACCAGAGGGTATGGCTAACTATGGCTACACCTTC
CASSPEGMANYGYTF
>once|15|TRBJ2-7|TRBD2|TRBV6-5
TGTGCCAGCAGACCTAGCGGGGGGGCCCCCTACGAGCAGTACTTC
CASRPSGGAPYEQYF
>.|14|TRBJ1-3|.|TRBV5-4
TGTGCCAGCAGCTACTGGGGAGAAAGAAACACCATATATTTT
CASSYWGERNTIYF
>.|13|TRBJ2-1|.|TRBV7-3
TGTGCCAGCACCGTGGGGGGGCACAATGAGCAGTTCTTC
CASTVGGHNEQFF
>.|15|TRBJ2-5|.|TRBV5-1
TGCGCCAGCCGTCCACTAGATTTTGGTCGAGAGACCCAGTACTTC
CASRPLDFGRETQYF
>.|17|TRBJ2-1|.|TRBV7-6
TGTGCCAGCAGCTCCCTTGGCGGCCAAAGCTCCTACAATGAGCAGTTCTTC
CASSSLGGQSSYNEQFF
>.|16|TRBJ2-5|.|TRBV10-3
TGTGCCATCAGTGATTATCGGGGGGCAAGTGGGGAGACCCAGTACTTC
CAISDYRGASGETQYF
>few|12|TRBJ1-2|.|TRBV10-3
TGTGCCATCAGTGGTCTTCAGGGCGGCTACACCTTC
CAISGLQGGYTF
>.|13|TRBJ2-1|.|TRBV9
TGTGCCAGCAGCGCACCCAGATCCAATGAGCAGTTCTTC
CASSAPRSNEQFF
>.|13|TRBJ1-6|.|TRBV7-9
TGTGCCAGCAGCCCGCAGGACAGCCCCACCTCGGGCTTT
CASSPQDSPTSGF
>.|15|TRBJ2-5|TRBD2|TRBV5-4
TGTGCCAGCAGCCGGGAGGGGGGGTACCAAGAGACCCAGTACTTC
CASSREGGYQETQYF
>.|14|TRBJ2-3|.|TRBV6-1
TGTGCCAGCAGTGATGGAGCGCACACAGATACGCAGTATTTT
CASSDGAHTDTQYF
>.|16|TRBJ1-5|TRBD1|TRBV6-1
TGTGCCAGCAGTGCATGGACAGGGGGTAGCAATCAGCCCCAGCATTTT
CASSAWTGGSNQPQHF
>few|15|TRBJ1-1|TRBD1|TRBV6-5
TGTGCCAGCAGTATCACGACAGGGGGCCACACTGAAGCTTTCTTT
CASSITTGGHTEAFF
>.|14|TRBJ2-3|.|TRBV6-4
TGTGCCAGCAGTTTGGACTCTAGCACAGATACGCAGTATTTT
CASSLDSSTDTQYF
>.|15|TRBJ2-7|.|TRBV7-8
TGTGCCAGCACCGTAAGACTGGGCGGGTCCTACGAGCAGTACTTC
CASTVRLGGSYEQYF
>.|13|TRBJ2-1|.|TRBV29-1
TGCAGCGTTGAAGGGGGACTGGGCAATGAGCAGTTCTTC
CSVEGGLGNEQFF
>once|13|TRBJ2-7|.|TRBV5-5
TGTGCCAGCAGCTTGGACAGGGCTTACGAGCAGTACTTC
CASSLDRAYEQYF
>.|16|TRBJ2-2|TRBD1|TRBV5-4
TGTGCCAGCAGCCGGCCGGGACAGGGGTTGGCCGGGGAGCTGTTTTTT
CASSRPGQGLAGELFF
>once|14|TRBJ1-1|.|TRBV6-5
TGTGCCAGCAGTGAGGCGGGGACGGTCACTGAAGCTTTCTTT
CASSEAGTVTEAFF
>.|16|TRBJ1-1|.|TRBV4-1
TGCGCCAGCAGCCAAGTTACGGGGATTGGGAACACTGAAGCTTTCTTT
CASSQVTGIGNTEAFF
>.|14|TRBJ2-7|.|TRBV6-5
TGTGCCAGCAGGCTAGCGCCAGGCTCCTACGAGCAGTACTTC
CASRLAPGSYEQYF
>.|12|TRBJ1-1|.|TRBV6-1
TGTGCCAGCAGCAAAGGACTCACTGAAGCTTTCTTT
CASSKGLTEAFF
>.|16|TRBJ2-7|TRBD2|TRBV5-6
TGTGCCAGCAGCGGCCACCCCCTGACTAGCGGGGACGAGCAGTACTTC
CASSGHPLTSGDEQYF
>.|13|TRBJ2-7|TRBD1|TRBV2
TGTGCCAGTTACCGGGACAGGGACTACGAGCAGTACTTC
CASYRDRDYEQYF
>.|13|TRBJ2-3|.|TRBV27
TGTGCCAGCAGTTTACAAAGCACAGATACGCAGTATTTT
CASSLQSTDTQYF
>once|16|TRBJ1-4|TRBD1|TRBV5-1
TGCGCCAGCAGCCCCGGGACAGGGGGTCCTAATGAAAAACTGTTTTTT
CASSPGTGGPNEKLFF
>once|15|TRBJ2-7|TRBD1|TRBV5-1
TGCGCCAGCAGCTTGTGGGGACAGGGGGCGGGAGAGCAGTACTTC
CASSLWGQGAGEQYF
>.|12|TRBJ1-1|.|TRBV11-2
TGTGCCAGCAGCTCGGGGATCTCTGAAGCTTTCTTT
CASSSGISEAFF
>.|14|TRBJ2-1|TRBD2|TRBV29-1
TGCAGCGTCCCGGGGGGAAGCTCCTACAATGAGCAGTTCTTC
CSVPGGSSYNEQFF
>.|18|TRBJ2-7|.|TRBV29-1
TGCAGCGTTGAAGACCCGTCCGAGATGTCTTACGATAACGGTTGGCAGTACTTC
CSVEDPSEMSYDNGWQYF
>.|12|TRBJ1-2|.|TRBV7-2
TGTGCCAGCAGCTTATGGGCAGGGCCAGGCACCTTC
CASSLWAGPGTF
>.|12|TRBJ2-7|.|TRBV19
TGTGCCAGTAGTACGAGGCTAGACGAGCAGTACTTC
CASSTRLDEQYF
>.|15|TRBJ2-2|TRBD2|TRBV7-6
TGTGCCAGCAGCCCAGGGACTAGCGGCACCGGGGAGCTGTTTTTT
CASSPGTSGTGELFF
>.|16|TRBJ2-1|TRBD1|TRBV6-1
TGTGCCAGCAGTGAAAAGTGGCAGGGGGCCTACAATGAGCAGTTCTTC
CASSEKWQGAYNEQFF
>.|16|TRBJ1-2|TRBD1|TRBV6-1
TGTGCCAGCAGTGAACCAAGAGACAGGGGTGGGTATGGCTACACCTTC
CASSEPRDRGGYGYTF
>.|15|TRBJ2-7|TRBD2|TRBV5-1
TGCGCCAGCAGACTCGAGGGGAGGGCCTCCTACGAGCAGTACTTC
CASRLEGRASYEQYF
>.|15|TRBJ1-5|.|TRBV7-9
TGTGCCAGCAGCACAGACGGACAGAACAATCAGCCCCAGCATTTT
CASSTDGQNNQPQHF